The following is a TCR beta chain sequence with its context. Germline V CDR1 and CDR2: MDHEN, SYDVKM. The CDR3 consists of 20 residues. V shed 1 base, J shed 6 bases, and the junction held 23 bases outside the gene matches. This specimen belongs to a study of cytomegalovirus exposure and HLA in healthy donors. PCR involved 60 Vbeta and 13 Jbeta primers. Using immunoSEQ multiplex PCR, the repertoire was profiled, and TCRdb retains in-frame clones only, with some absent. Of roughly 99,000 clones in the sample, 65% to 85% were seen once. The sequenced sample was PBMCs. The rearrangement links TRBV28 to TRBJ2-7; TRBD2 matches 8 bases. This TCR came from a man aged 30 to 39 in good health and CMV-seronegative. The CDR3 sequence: CASSLFTSGSGVRGSFEQYF. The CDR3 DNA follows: TGTGCCAGCAGTTTATTCACTAGCGGTAGCGGGGTTCGAGGGAGCTTCGAGCAGTACTTC.